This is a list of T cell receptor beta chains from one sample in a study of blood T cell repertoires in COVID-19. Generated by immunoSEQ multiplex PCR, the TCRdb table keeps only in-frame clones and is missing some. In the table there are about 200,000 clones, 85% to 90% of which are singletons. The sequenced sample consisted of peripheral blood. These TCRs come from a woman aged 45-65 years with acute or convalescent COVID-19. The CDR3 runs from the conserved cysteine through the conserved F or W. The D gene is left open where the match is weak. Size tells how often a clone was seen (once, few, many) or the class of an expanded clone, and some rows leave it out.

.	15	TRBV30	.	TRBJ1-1	TGTGCCTGGAGTGTAATCGGACAGTTGAACACTGAAGCTTTCTTT	CAWSVIGQLNTEAFF
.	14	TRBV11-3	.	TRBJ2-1	TGTGCCAGCAGCTTAGAGTTAGGAGGATTTGAGCAGTTCTTC	CASSLELGGFEQFF
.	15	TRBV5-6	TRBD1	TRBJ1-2	TGTGCCAGCAGCCGACCGGGACAGGGGATCTATGGCTACACCTTC	CASSRPGQGIYGYTF
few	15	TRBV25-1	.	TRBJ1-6	TGTGCCAGCAGTGACATGCGCTCCTATAATTCACCCCTCCACTTT	CASSDMRSYNSPLHF
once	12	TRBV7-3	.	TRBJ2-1	TGTGCCAGCAGCTTAAGCGGCGGGGAGCAGTTCTTC	CASSLSGGEQFF
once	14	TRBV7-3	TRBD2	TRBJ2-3	TGTGCCAGCTCCTTAGCGGGGGGCACAGATACGCAGTATTTT	CASSLAGGTDTQYF
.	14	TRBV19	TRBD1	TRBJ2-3	TGTGCCAGTAGTGGACAGGGAAGCACAGATACGCAGTATTTT	CASSGQGSTDTQYF
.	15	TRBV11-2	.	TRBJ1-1	TGTGCCAGCAGCTCTTACAGGGCGAAGGGCACTGAAGCTTTCTTT	CASSSYRAKGTEAFF
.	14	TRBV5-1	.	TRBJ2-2	TGCGCCAGCAGCTTGGCACCGGGCACCGGGGAGCTGTTTTTT	CASSLAPGTGELFF
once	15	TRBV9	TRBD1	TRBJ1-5	TGTGCCAGCAGCGTAGGGACAGGGGGCAGGCAGCCCCAGCATTTT	CASSVGTGGRQPQHF
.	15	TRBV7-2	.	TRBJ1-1	TGTGCCAGCAGCGTTTCCACGGGCAGGGACACTGAAGCTTTCTTT	CASSVSTGRDTEAFF
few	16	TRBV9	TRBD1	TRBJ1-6	TGTGCCAGCAGCGTAGGGGTGGGACAGGACGGTTCACCCCTCCACTTT	CASSVGVGQDGSPLHF
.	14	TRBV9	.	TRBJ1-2	TGTGCCAGCAGCCCCTACAGGGTCGACTATGGCTACACCTTC	CASSPYRVDYGYTF
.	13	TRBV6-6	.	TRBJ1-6	TGTGCCAGCAGTTATCCGGGGAATTCACCCCTCCACTTT	CASSYPGNSPLHF
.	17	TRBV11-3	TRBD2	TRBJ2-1	TGTGCCAGCAGCCCTCGAGGACTAGCGGGGGCCTCAGCTGAGCAGTTCTTC	CASSPRGLAGASAEQFF
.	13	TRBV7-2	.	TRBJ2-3	TGTGCCAGCAGCTTGCCTATACTAGATACGCAGTATTTT	CASSLPILDTQYF
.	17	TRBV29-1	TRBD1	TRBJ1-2	TGCAGCCCCCCACCGGGACAGGGTCCCAATTGGTACTATGGCTACACCTTC	CSPPPGQGPNWYYGYTF
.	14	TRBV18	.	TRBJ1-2	TGTGCCAGCTCACCATTGGGGGGTGACTATGGCTACACCTTC	CASSPLGGDYGYTF
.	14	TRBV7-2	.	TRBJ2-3	TGTGCCAGCAGCCCCAGGCAAGCCACAGATACGCAGTATTTT	CASSPRQATDTQYF
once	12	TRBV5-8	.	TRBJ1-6	TGTGCCAGCAGCTGGCGGGATTCACCCCTCCACTTT	CASSWRDSPLHF
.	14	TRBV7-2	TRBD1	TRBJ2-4	TGTGCCAGCAGCTTTGGGGACAGGGCGTACATTCAGTACTTC	CASSFGDRAYIQYF
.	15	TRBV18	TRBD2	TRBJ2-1	TGTGCCAGCTCACCGTTAGCGGGCTCCTACAATGAGCAGTTCTTC	CASSPLAGSYNEQFF
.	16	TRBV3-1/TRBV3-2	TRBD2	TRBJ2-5	TGTGCCAGCAGCCGCGGACTAGCGGGGGGGCAAGAGACCCAGTACTTC	CASSRGLAGGQETQYF
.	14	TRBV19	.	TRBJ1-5	TGTGCCAGTAGTTTGTGGGGGGGAGGTCAGCCCCAGCATTTT	CASSLWGGGQPQHF
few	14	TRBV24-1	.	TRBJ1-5	TGTGCCACCAGCGCGGGGATTAGCAATCAGCCCCAGCATTTT	CATSAGISNQPQHF
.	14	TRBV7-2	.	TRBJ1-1	TGTGCCAGCAGCCTCTTCAGGGCAGGCACTGAAGCTTTCTTT	CASSLFRAGTEAFF
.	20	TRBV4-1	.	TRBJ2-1	TGCGCCAGCAGCCAAGATCCCCCTAGCCCGTTGACTTTCTCCTACAATGAGCAGTTCTTC	CASSQDPPSPLTFSYNEQFF
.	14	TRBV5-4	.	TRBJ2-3	TGTGCCAGCAGCTTGGGGAGGGGCACAGATACGCAGTATTTT	CASSLGRGTDTQYF
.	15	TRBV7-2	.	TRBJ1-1	TGTGCCAGCAGAGGGACACCGGCCCTGAACACTGAAGCTTTCTTT	CASRGTPALNTEAFF
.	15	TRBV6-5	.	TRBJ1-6	TGTGCCAGCAGTCAAAGGGAGGCCTATAATTCACCCCTCCACTTT	CASSQREAYNSPLHF
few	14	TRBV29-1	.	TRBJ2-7	TGCAGCGTTGCCGGAGGGACGGGGGCCTACGAGCAGTACTTC	CSVAGGTGAYEQYF
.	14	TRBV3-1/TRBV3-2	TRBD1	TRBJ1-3	TGTGCCAGCAGCCAGGGGACAGCAGGAAACACCATATATTTT	CASSQGTAGNTIYF
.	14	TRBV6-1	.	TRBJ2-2	TGTGCCAGCAGTTATAGGGAGTACACCGGGGAGCTGTTTTTT	CASSYREYTGELFF
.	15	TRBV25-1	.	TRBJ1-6	TGTGCCAGCAGTAAGGGGCCCGTATATAATTCACCCCTCCACTTT	CASSKGPVYNSPLHF
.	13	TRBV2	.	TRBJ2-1	TGTGCCAGCAGTGATGGCAGGGGAAATGAGCAGTTCTTC	CASSDGRGNEQFF
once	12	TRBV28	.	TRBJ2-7	TGTGCCAGCAGTCCCAGGGGTTACGAGCAGTACTTC	CASSPRGYEQYF
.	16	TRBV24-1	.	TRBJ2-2	TGTGCCACCAGTGATTTATCACAGGTCAACACCGGGGAGCTGTTTTTT	CATSDLSQVNTGELFF
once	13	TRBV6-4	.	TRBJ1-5	TGTGCCAGCAGTAAGGACGGGGAACAGCCCCAGCATTTT	CASSKDGEQPQHF
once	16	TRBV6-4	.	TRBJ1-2	TGTGCCAGCAGTGACTCCGTGGGGAGGGAGGCGAATGGCTACACCTTC	CASSDSVGREANGYTF
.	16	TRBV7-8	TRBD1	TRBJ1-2	TGTGCCAGCAGCGCGGGGGGGACAGGGGACTACGATGGCTACACCTTC	CASSAGGTGDYDGYTF
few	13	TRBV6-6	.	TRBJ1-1	TGTGCCAGCAGCCCCCCGGGGGGCTCTGAAGCTTTCTTT	CASSPPGGSEAFF
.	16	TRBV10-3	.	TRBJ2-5	TGTGCCATCAGTGGCAACCCGGGGGTTTACCAAGAGACCCAGTACTTC	CAISGNPGVYQETQYF
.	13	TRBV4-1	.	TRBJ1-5	TGCGCCAGCAGCCACGAAGGGGTGCAGCCCCAGCATTTT	CASSHEGVQPQHF
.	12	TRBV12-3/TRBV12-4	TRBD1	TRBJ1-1	TGTGCCAGCAGATCACTCCAGGGGGTGGCTTTCTTT	CASRSLQGVAFF
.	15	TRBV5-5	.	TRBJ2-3	TGTGCCAGCAGCTTGGTTCGGGGAAGCACAGATACGCAGTATTTT	CASSLVRGSTDTQYF
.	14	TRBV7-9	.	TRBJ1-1	TGTGCCAGCCGGACCGGGGGGGATAACACTGAAGCTTTCTTT	CASRTGGDNTEAFF